The 31 T cell receptor beta chains below were found in one sample sequenced in a study of T cells after yellow fever vaccination. TCRdb reprocessed the 5' RACE reads with MiXCR, giving one entry per CDR3 protein. The sample has some 350,000 distinct CDR3 sequences, 4% seen once; the top ten hold 24%. This specimen was PBMCs, taken 5 days after the yellow fever booster vaccination. Receptors originate from a young man who received the YFV17D yellow fever vaccine.

This clonotype was observed at least ten times. This chain uses TRBV5-1 with TRBJ1-2; D unresolved. Trimming removed 0 bases from V and 6 bases from J, with 9 bases in between. The germline CDR1 and CDR2 sequences are SGHRS and YFSETQ. The CDR3 is 13 residues long. CDR3 protein: CASSLGGSDGYTF. CDR3 nucleotide sequence: TGCGCCAGCAGCTTGGGCGGAAGCGATGGCTACACCTTC.

The V and J genes are TRBV6-2 or TRBV6-3 and TRBJ2-4, with TRBD2 as a possible D gene (6 bases). This CDR3 spans 13 amino acids. Germline V gene lookup returns CDR1 MNHEY and CDR2 SVGEGT. Trimming took off 4 bases at V and 6 bases at J, with 10 bases between the two ends. The CDR3 loop is CASSWDSLNIQYF. CDR3 nucleotides: TGTGCCAGCAGTTGGGACTCATTAAACATTCAGTACTTC.

This clonotype turned up a few times. The V and J genes are TRBV5-1 and TRBJ2-2, with D unclear. The CDR3 sequence is 16 residues long. V lost 1 base and J lost 1, with 11 bases in between. CDR1 is SGHRS, CDR2 YFSETQ, per germline. The CDR3, as DNA: TGCGCCAGCAGCTTGTCGTCACTCCAGAACACCGGGGAGCTGTTTTTT. Encoded protein: CASSLSSLQNTGELFF.

This clonotype came up a few times. Here the CDR3 reads CASSKDRVNEKLFF. For the CDR3, the DNA is TGCGCCAGCAGTAAAGACAGAGTTAATGAAAAACTGTTTTTT. The chain joins TRBV5-1 to TRBJ1-4; the D gene is possibly TRBD1 (5 bases). CDR3 length: 14 amino acids. V lost 5 bases and J lost 4, with 12 bases in between. The germline V gene has CDR1 SGHRS and CDR2 YFSETQ.

This clonotype was observed a handful of times. V usage is TRBV27 and J usage is TRBJ1-5, with TRBD1 matching over 8 bases. After removal of 6 bases from V and 0 bases from J, the junction contained 10 bases not matched to a gene. Germline V gene sequence: CDR1 MNHEY, CDR2 SMNVEV (reference sequence). There are 17 residues in the CDR3. DNA of the CDR3: TGTGCCAGCAGCCGGACAGGGTGGGGATATAGCAATCAGCCCCAGCATTTT. Encoded protein: CASSRTGWGYSNQPQHF.

Many counts were recorded for this clonotype. This chain uses TRBV7-3 with TRBJ2-1; 11 nucleotides align to TRBD1. Germline V lookup: CDR1 SGHTA, CDR2 FQGTGA. V trimming: 6 bases; J trimming: 5 bases; junction bases outside the gene matches: 9. The CDR3 runs 16 residues. CDR3 sequence: CASSFNPGQGDNEQFF. The CDR3 DNA sequence: TGTGCCAGCAGTTTTAACCCGGGACAGGGGGACAATGAGCAGTTCTTC.

This clonotype was seen a few times. This chain connects TRBV10-3 to TRBJ1-4, with TRBD1 matching over 9 bases. J gave up 10 bases and V 9 bases, and 6 bases lay outside the gene matches. CDR1 is ENHRY, CDR2 SYGVKD, per germline. This CDR3 is 12 amino acids long. The CDR3, as DNA: TGTGCCATTCGGACAGGGGACGGAAAACTGTTTTTT. It encodes CAIRTGDGKLFF.

Many counts were recorded for this clonotype. This chain joins TRBV11-2 and TRBJ1-2; D unresolved. The CDR3 runs to 16 residues. The germline gives CDR1 SGHAT, CDR2 FQNNGV. V was clipped by 5 bases and J by 6 bases, with 22 bases between them. The CDR3 nucleotides are TGTGCCAGCAGCCAACCGATGGGAAGGCCTATGCATGGCTACACCTTC. Translating gives CASSQPMGRPMHGYTF.

This clonotype has a handful of counts. V and J are TRBV7-2 and TRBJ2-7; perhaps TRBD2 as D (5 bases). Germline V gene lookup returns CDR1 SGHTA and CDR2 FQGNSA. The ends were cut back, 1 base at V and 3 bases at J, with 13 bases in the middle. CDR3 size: 15 residues. CDR3 bases: TGTGCCAGCAGCTTAGATGGCGGCGGGTTCTACGAGCAGTACTTC. Translated: CASSLDGGGFYEQYF.

This clonotype occurred many times. This chain links TRBV7-8 with TRBJ1-2; no reliable D call. This CDR3 has 13 amino acids. In germline, CDR1 is SGHVS, CDR2 FQNEAQ. Trimming stripped 2 bases from V and 8 bases from J, with 12 bases between. The CDR3 is CASSLWLSRGYTF. The DNA of the CDR3 is TGTGCCAGCAGCTTATGGCTTTCCAGGGGCTACACCTTC.

This clonotype was observed many times. The genes are TRBV28 and TRBJ2-5, with D unresolved. V lost 6 bases, J lost 5 bases, and 7 bases lay in between. The CDR3 is 11 residues long. CDR1 is MDHEN, CDR2 SYDVKM, per germline. Here the CDR3 DNA reads TGTGCCAGCAGCCGTCGGGAGACCCAGTACTTC. Amino acids: CASSRRETQYF. Drawing the rest from reference TRBV28 and TRBJ2-5, the complete variable domain is DVKVTQSSRYLVKRTGEKVFLECVQDMDHENMFWYRQDPGLGLRLIYFSYDVKMKEKGDIPEGYSVSREKKERFSLILESASTNQTSMYLCASSRRETQYFGPGTRLLVL.

The rearrangement links TRBV4-1 to TRBJ2-2; maybe TRBD2 (6 bases). The germline V gene has CDR1 MGHRA and CDR2 YSYEKL. V lost 3 bases, J lost 6 bases, and 14 bases lay in between. This CDR3 has 15 residues. The CDR3 DNA follows: TGCGCCAGCAGCCACGGGACTCTTAGGCCCGGGGAGCTGTTTTTT. This encodes CASSHGTLRPGELFF.

This clonotype was picked up a small number of times. The J gene is TRBJ2-5, the V gene TRBV6-5, with a weak D call TRBD1 (6 bases). Trimming removed 7 bases at V and 2 bases at J, with 20 bases between. Germline CDR1 and CDR2: MNHEY and SVGAGI. The CDR3 loop spans 16 amino acids. The CDR3 nucleotides read TGTGCCAGCACCAAAGGGTTGGGGACACCTCAAGAGACCCAGTACTTC. Translation: CASTKGLGTPQETQYF.

This clonotype was detected a few times. This chain links TRBV7-2 with TRBJ2-2; D not resolved. The CDR3 has 13 amino acids. Trimming left V 10 bases short and J 0 bases short, with 9 bases between. CDR1 SGHTA and CDR2 FQGNSA come from the germline V gene. This chain's CDR3 is CATRRTNTGELFF. The CDR3 DNA reads TGTGCCACAAGACGTACGAACACCGGGGAGCTGTTTTTT.

About this clonotype: The junction shows a germline mismatch at one end, possibly a read error. The rearrangement links TRBV5-1 to TRBJ2-5; D is possibly TRBD2 (6 bases). The germline V gene encodes CDR1 SGHRS and CDR2 YFSETQ. The CDR3 runs to 13 residues. The CDR3 nucleotides read TGCGCCAGCACCTTGACTAGCCAAGAGACCCAGTACTTC. Protein: CASTLTSQETQYF.

The chain joins TRBV11-2 to TRBJ2-2; TRBD2 matches 8 bases. This CDR3 has 16 amino acids. CDR1 and CDR2 (germline): SGHAT, FQNNGV. V was clipped by 5 bases and J by 7 bases; unmatched bases: 12. In DNA form, the CDR3 reads TGTGCCAGCAGCCGGGGGGTAGCGGGGCTTATCGGGGAGCTGTTTTTT. It codes for CASSRGVAGLIGELFF.

V usage is TRBV12-3 or TRBV12-4 and J usage is TRBJ2-7; 11 nucleotides match TRBD1. There are 13 residues in the CDR3. V lost 8 bases and J lost 5; bases outside the gene matches: 5. Here the CDR3 reads CASRGQGGNEQYF. The CDR3 DNA sequence: TGTGCCAGCCGGGGACAGGGGGGCAACGAGCAGTACTTC.

This clonotype has ten or more counts. The J gene is TRBJ1-1, the V gene TRBV7-9, with D possibly TRBD1 on 5 matching bases. Germline-derived CDR1 and CDR2 are SEHNR and FQNEAQ (reference sequence). The CDR3 has 15 amino acids. V shed 3 bases and J shed 0 bases, with 11 bases lying between them. The CDR3 region is CASSFLRGVNTEAFF. CDR3 bases: TGTGCCAGCAGCTTTCTCCGGGGGGTGAACACTGAAGCTTTCTTT.

This clonotype was recorded at least ten times. The rearrangement links TRBV3-1 to TRBJ1-3, with D possibly being TRBD1 (6 bases). Trimming stripped 2 bases from V and 0 bases from J, with 20 bases between. CDR1 and CDR2 from the germline V gene are LGHDT and YNNKEL (reference sequence). This CDR3 is 19 amino acids long. The CDR3 region has the DNA TGTGCCAGCAGCCAAAGCAATCCGTACAGGGACAACTCTGGAAACACCATATATTTT. Its protein is CASSQSNPYRDNSGNTIYF.

This clonotype showed up just a few times. The genes are TRBV29-1 and TRBJ2-3, with TRBD2 identical over 7 bases. After removal of 6 bases from V and 2 bases from J, the junction contained 5 bases not matched to a gene. The CDR3 is 13 amino acids. Germline V gene lookup returns CDR1 SQVTM and CDR2 ANQGSEA. CDR3 loop: CSVGREHTDTQYF. DNA for the CDR3: TGCAGCGTGGGGAGGGAACACACAGATACGCAGTATTTT.

The chain carries TRBV7-2 and TRBJ2-5; D gene ambiguous. The CDR3 length is 14 residues. V was shortened by 0 bases and J by 5 bases, with 10 bases between the two germline ends. From germline, CDR1 is SGHTA and CDR2 FQGNSA. CDR3 nucleotides: TGTGCCAGCAGCTTAGCGTCTACAGAGGAGACCCAGTACTTC. This codes for CASSLASTEETQYF.

Ten or more counts support this clonotype. This chain uses TRBV28 with TRBJ1-2; TRBD1 aligns across 8 bases. The CDR3 contains 13 residues. V shed 11 bases and J 6 bases; nucleotides not matched to a gene: 11. CDR1 and CDR2 from the germline V gene are MDHEN and SYDVKM. Written as DNA, the CDR3 is TGTGCCCTGGACAGGGTGGTAGGAAATGGCTACACCTTC. Encoded protein: CALDRVVGNGYTF.

There are many counts of this clonotype. The chain carries TRBV7-3 and TRBJ2-1; TRBD2 might be the D (6 bases). The CDR3 consists of 17 residues. The ends were cut back, 0 bases at V and 7 bases at J, with 19 bases in the middle. Germline-derived CDR1 and CDR2 are SGHTA and FQGTGA. The CDR3 region has the DNA TGTGCCAGCAGCTTAACCCCGCGGGACGCAGAACAAAATGAGCAGTTCTTC. Translation: CASSLTPRDAEQNEQFF.

The rearrangement links TRBV2 to TRBJ1-6, with TRBD1 identical over 10 bases. The CDR3 loop spans 15 amino acids. CDR1 SNHLY and CDR2 FYNNEI come from the germline V gene. V lost 4 bases, J lost 10 bases, and 7 bases stayed unmatched. The CDR3 DNA follows: TGTGCCAGCAGTGGGGGACAGGGGTTTGGGTCACCCCTCCACTTT. Its translation is CASSGGQGFGSPLHF.

This clonotype was seen repeatedly, ten times or more. The chain is built from TRBV18 and TRBJ1-1, with no clear D. V lost 8 bases and J lost 7, with 11 bases in between. This CDR3 is 11 amino acids long. Germline CDR1 reads KGHSH; CDR2 reads LQKENI. The CDR3 sequence: CASDNGNEAFF. DNA of the CDR3: TGTGCCAGCGACAACGGCAATGAAGCTTTCTTT.

The rearrangement uses TRBV5-5 and TRBJ2-7; D is ambiguous. The CDR3 is 13 residues long. Trimming removed 2 bases at V and 4 bases at J, with 10 bases between. Germline assignment: CDR1 SGHKS and CDR2 YYEKEE (reference sequence). In DNA, the CDR3 is TGTGCCAGCAGCTTTCCAGGACCATACGAGCAGTACTTC. Its protein is CASSFPGPYEQYF.

This clonotype was detected many times. The conserved phenylalanine or tryptophan normally closing the CDR3 is absent here, so this likely arose from a read error. The chain employs TRBV7-9 and TRBJ1-3; D possibly corresponds to TRBD1 (5 bases). This CDR3 has 18 amino acids. Trimming took off 4 bases at V and 4 bases at J, with 23 bases between the two ends. Looked up from germline, CDR1 is SEHNR and CDR2 is FQNEAQ (reference sequence). The CDR3 reads CASSSLVGGALVGNTIYS. As DNA, the CDR3 is TGTGCCAGCAGCTCCCTGGTCGGGGGTGCCCTGGTCGGAAACACCATATATTCT.

In its sample, this clonotype was seen many times. V and J are TRBV12-3 or TRBV12-4 and TRBJ2-7; D remains ambiguous. V was trimmed by 2 bases and J by 7 bases, leaving 12 bases between them. The CDR3 totals 13 residues. CDR3 sequence: CASSLYVGGEQYF. DNA of the CDR3: TGTGCCAGCAGTTTATATGTGGGTGGAGAGCAGTACTTC.

This clonotype was detected many times. V and J are TRBV7-9 and TRBJ2-5; 7 bases map to TRBD1. This CDR3 has 16 residues. Germline V gives CDR1 SEHNR, CDR2 FQNEAQ (reference sequence). The junction had 11 bases not matched to a gene; V was cut back by 2 bases and J by 5 bases. In DNA form, the CDR3 reads TGTGCCAGCAGCTTATTAAGGGATCTAGGGGGCGAGACCCAGTACTTC. Translating gives CASSLLRDLGGETQYF.

Ten or more counts support this clonotype. The chain is built from TRBV9 and TRBJ2-5; possible D gene TRBD1, 6 bases. The CDR3 is 15 amino acids. Germline V gene data show CDR1 as SGDLS and CDR2 as YYNGEE. The V gene lost 2 bases and the J gene lost 7 bases, with 18 bases spanning the gap. CDR3 sequence: CASSVGGDPSATQYF. CDR3 DNA: TGTGCCAGCAGCGTTGGGGGCGACCCCTCGGCGACCCAGTACTTC.

This clonotype showed up many times. This sequence joins TRBV12-3 or TRBV12-4 and TRBJ2-6; 7 bases align to TRBD1. The CDR3 spans 13 residues. V shed 10 bases, J shed 4 bases, and the junction held 4 bases outside the gene matches. This CDR3 is CATQGDGANVLTF. The CDR3 DNA reads TGTGCCACCCAGGGGGACGGGGCCAACGTCCTGACTTTC.